This T cell receptor (beta chain) originates from a study of graft-versus-host responses after intestinal transplantation. About the study: Recipients got multivisceral, liver-intestinal, or isolated intestinal transplants. Recipients uniformly received anti-thymocyte globulin induction, followed by tacrolimus and steroids for 3 to 4 years. Study-wide findings and caveats: Researchers found GvH clones in recipient marrow, and some showed up first in ileum or blood. Elevated graft-versus-host to host-versus-graft clonal ratios in allografts were recorded for patients with graft-donor T cell macrochimerism.

Data came from immunoSEQ multiplex PCR; TCRdb stores just in-frame clones and leaves some out. The sample lists about 90,000 clones, roughly 92% occurring once. With respect to this clone: Antigen unknown.

Between the trimmed V and J ends, which lost 4 bases and 0 bases, there was a span of 13 bases. The germline CDR1 and CDR2 sequences are KGHSH and LQKENI. The CDR3 extends over 16 amino acids. The source material was unstimulated CD4+ T cells sorted from spleen or lymph node cells, sampled before intestinal transplant. The sequence was obtained from a human donor who received an intestinal transplant. V usage is TRBV18 and J usage is TRBJ2-4; D perhaps matches TRBD1 (5 bases). The CDR3 loop reads CASSLDSPRAKNIQYF. The DNA of the CDR3 is TGTGCCAGCTCACTTGACAGCCCAAGAGCCAAAAACATTCAGTACTTC.